The count of the clone carrying this T cell receptor (beta chain) is one. Its antigen is not known. This sample stems from a study of T cell repertoires in cytomegalovirus infection. Overall study results and limits: Clonotype analysis showed dominance of the ex vivo response by HLA-C-restricted CMV-specific TCR beta clonotypes. The cumulative frequency of public TCR beta families identified carriers of CMV plus the relevant HLA.

Germline V gives CDR1 LGHNA, CDR2 YNFKEQ. CDR3 length equals 22 residues. V lost 4 bases and J lost 0; bases outside the gene matches: 16. Each CDR3 protein gets one entry after TCRdb re-called the reads with MiXCR. The table lists approximately 1,000,000 distinct CDR3 sequences, approximately 31% of them singletons. The TCR comes from a human donor in good health (CMV status not recorded). Some clones in this sample may be carry-over from other donors' samples. The chain recombines TRBV4-2 with TRBJ2-2; 14 bases align to TRBD2. The sample was cultured CD8+ T cells from PBMCs, taken from culture after CMV antigen stimulation. CDR3 sequence (DNA): TGTGCCAGCAGCCCTTCGCAGATCTCGACTAGCGGGGGGGCCGCGAACACCGGGGAGCTGTTTTTT. Translated, it gives CASSPSQISTSGGAANTGELFF.